Listed below are T cell receptor beta chains from one sample, sequenced in a study of blood T cell repertoires in COVID-19. The method was immunoSEQ multiplex PCR; TCRdb's version includes in-frame clones alone and lacks a portion of them. In the table there are around 30,000 clones, 60% to 80% of which are singletons. Sequencing was performed on peripheral blood. The source is a man at least 80 years old with active or convalescent COVID-19. Both conserved end residues are part of each CDR3. The order of the fields is D gene, clone size, V gene, J gene, CDR3 DNA, CDR3 protein. D genes are given only for firm matches. The size of a clone is reported for some rows only, either as once, few or many, or as a class for expanded clones.

>.|.|TRBV19|TRBJ1-2
TGTGCCAGTAGCGCCGACAGGAAATTTGATGGCTACACCTTC
CASSADRKFDGYTF
>.|.|TRBV12-3/TRBV12-4|TRBJ2-4
TGTGCCAGCAGTCTGGTACTTACGGACATTCAGTACTTC
CASSLVLTDIQYF
>.|.|TRBV6-5|TRBJ2-1
TGTGCCAGCAGTTACTCGTCTAGTTTCTATGAGCAGTTCTTC
CASSYSSSFYEQFF
>TRBD2|few|TRBV6-5|TRBJ2-5
TGTGCCAGCAGTTACTCCCGACTAGCGGGACCAGAGACCCAGTACTTC
CASSYSRLAGPETQYF
>.|.|TRBV30|TRBJ2-2
TGTGCCTGGAGTGTACTGGTCCCCGGGGAGCTGTTTTTT
CAWSVLVPGELFF
>.|.|TRBV6-5|TRBJ1-6
TGTGCCAGCACTGCACAGGGCACCTATAATTCACCCCTCCACTTT
CASTAQGTYNSPLHF
>.|.|TRBV29-1|TRBJ2-1
TGCAGCATCCAGGCCGCCTCTTACAATGAGCAGTTCTTC
CSIQAASYNEQFF
>TRBD1|.|TRBV11-2|TRBJ2-3
TGTGCCAGCAGCTTAACGAGGGGGCCTATCTTGGATACGCAGTATTTT
CASSLTRGPILDTQYF
>.|few|TRBV3-1/TRBV3-2|TRBJ1-6
TGTGCCAGCAGCCCAATGGACAGTAATTCACCCCTCCACTTT
CASSPMDSNSPLHF
>TRBD1|.|TRBV18|TRBJ1-5
TGTGCCAGCTCACCGGGGACAGGGGGCTCTCAGCCCCAGCATTTT
CASSPGTGGSQPQHF
>.|.|TRBV11-3|TRBJ2-2
TGTGCCAGCAGCTTAACGGTTACCGGGGAGCTGTTTTTT
CASSLTVTGELFF
>TRBD2|.|TRBV9|TRBJ2-1
TGTGCCAGCAGCGTAGCAGCGGGAGGGCTGAATGAGCAGTTCTTC
CASSVAAGGLNEQFF
>.|.|TRBV11-1|TRBJ2-3
TGTGCCAGCCGATCTAATACAGATACGCAGTATTTT
CASRSNTDTQYF
>TRBD2|.|TRBV10-1|TRBJ2-1
TGCGCCAGCAGTCCCCCGGGACTAGGGGGAAATGAGCAGTTCTTC
CASSPPGLGGNEQFF
>TRBD2|.|TRBV2|TRBJ2-7
TGTGCCAGCAGTGAAGCGCCGGTACTAGCGGGAGGCTCCGAGCAGTACTTC
CASSEAPVLAGGSEQYF
>.|.|TRBV6-1|TRBJ2-5
TGTGCCAGCAGTGCACAAGAGACCCAGTACTTC
CASSAQETQYF
>TRBD2|.|TRBV7-8|TRBJ2-2
TGTGCCAGCAGCTTAGCGCCGGGACTAGCGGGAATTTCCTCCGGGGAGCTGTTTTTT
CASSLAPGLAGISSGELFF
>TRBD1|.|TRBV2|TRBJ2-7
TGTGCCGTAGGACAGGCTGTGTACGAGCAGTACTTC
CAVGQAVYEQYF
>.|.|TRBV27|TRBJ2-5
TGTGCCAGCAGCCCCAGGGCGCATCAAGAGACCCAGTACTTC
CASSPRAHQETQYF
>.|.|TRBV21-1|TRBJ2-7
TGTGCCAGCAGCAAAGGGGGCGGGAGGGCCTTTATATGCGAGCAGTACTTC
CASSKGGGRAFICEQYF
>TRBD2|.|TRBV11-2|TRBJ2-3
TGTGCCAGCAGCCGGACTAGTGCAGATACGCAGTATTTT
CASSRTSADTQYF
>TRBD1|.|TRBV18|TRBJ2-7
TGTGCCAGCTCACCGAACCTAGACAGGGGAGGACACGAGCAGTACTTC
CASSPNLDRGGHEQYF
>TRBD1|.|TRBV27|TRBJ1-3
TGTGCCAGCAGAACAGGGGGATCTGGAAACACCATATATTTT
CASRTGGSGNTIYF
>.|few|TRBV7-2|TRBJ1-6
TGTGCCAGCAGCTCCACGGCCGGAGATTCACCCCTCCACTTT
CASSSTAGDSPLHF
>.|.|TRBV27|TRBJ2-7
TGTGCCAGCAGTTTGTCTTGGACTGTTCAAGACTCCTACGAGCAGTACTTC
CASSLSWTVQDSYEQYF
>.|few|TRBV7-2|TRBJ2-7
TGTGCCAGCAGCCCTCAAGGGGCCGACTACGAGCAGTACTTC
CASSPQGADYEQYF
>.|.|TRBV7-2|TRBJ2-5
TGTGCCAGCAGCTGGCAGGAATCTACAGAGACCCAGTACTTC
CASSWQESTETQYF
>.|once|TRBV29-1|TRBJ1-3
TGCAGCGCAGGACAAGGTGGATACTCTGGAAACACCATATATTTT
CSAGQGGYSGNTIYF
>TRBD2|.|TRBV10-1|TRBJ2-3
TGCGCCAGCAGTGATATAGCGGGAGGGCCGGCCCGAAATGCGCAGTATTTT
CASSDIAGGPARNAQYF
>.|.|TRBV10-1|TRBJ2-3
TGCGCCAGCAGTGAAAGGCTTCTAGCGTCAAGCACAGATACGCAGTATTTT
CASSERLLASSTDTQYF
>TRBD2|.|TRBV9|TRBJ2-2
TGTGCCAGCAGCGTAGGGGGTCTAGCGGAACTCACCGGGGAGCTGTTTTTT
CASSVGGLAELTGELFF
>.|.|TRBV7-8|TRBJ1-5
TGTGCCAGCAGCCCTCTAGGGGCAATTAGCAATCAGCCCCAGCATTTT
CASSPLGAISNQPQHF
>TRBD1|.|TRBV29-1|TRBJ2-7
TGCAGCGTCGCAACAGGGGCAATAAACGAGCAGTACTTC
CSVATGAINEQYF